This entry features one T cell receptor (beta chain) sequence. Its antigen remains unidentified. This record comes from a study of shared clonotypes between healthy human individuals. General observations from the study: Clonotype sharing among donors was expected to depend on sequencing depth. Naive subsets generally exceeded memory subsets in estimated richness.

In the CD4+ fraction, cells were divided into CD45RA+ naive and CD45RA-negative memory subsets. V gave up 0 bases and J gave up 5 bases; unmatched junction bases: 7. Germline V gene sequence: CDR1 SGHTA, CDR2 FQGTGA. CDR3 size: 16 residues. The authors loaded around 220 ng DNA, 25,000 to 30,000 T cell genomes, into sorted-subset replicate PCRs. TCRdb's copy holds only in-frame clones and misses some; the assay was immunoSEQ multiplex PCR. The sample lists 2 million to 3 million clones, 93% occurring once. This sequence originates from a man younger than 30 in good health. Some clones in this sample may be carry-over from other donors' samples. The rearrangement uses TRBV7-3 and TRBJ2-7; 10 bases are shared with TRBD2. Sequenced: naive CD4+ T cells from PBMCs. The subset is: CD45RA+ positively selected. CDR3: CASSLTSSSGRDEQYF. The CDR3 region has the DNA TGTGCCAGCAGCTTAACGTCGTCTAGCGGGAGAGACGAGCAGTACTTC. The whole variable domain, filled in from reference TRBV7-3 and TRBJ2-7, reads GAGVSQTPSNKVTEKGKYVELRCDPISGHTALYWYRQSLGQGPEFLIYFQGTGAADDSGLPNDRFFAVRPEGSVSTLKIQRTERGDSAVYLCASSLTSSSGRDEQYFGPGTRLTVT.